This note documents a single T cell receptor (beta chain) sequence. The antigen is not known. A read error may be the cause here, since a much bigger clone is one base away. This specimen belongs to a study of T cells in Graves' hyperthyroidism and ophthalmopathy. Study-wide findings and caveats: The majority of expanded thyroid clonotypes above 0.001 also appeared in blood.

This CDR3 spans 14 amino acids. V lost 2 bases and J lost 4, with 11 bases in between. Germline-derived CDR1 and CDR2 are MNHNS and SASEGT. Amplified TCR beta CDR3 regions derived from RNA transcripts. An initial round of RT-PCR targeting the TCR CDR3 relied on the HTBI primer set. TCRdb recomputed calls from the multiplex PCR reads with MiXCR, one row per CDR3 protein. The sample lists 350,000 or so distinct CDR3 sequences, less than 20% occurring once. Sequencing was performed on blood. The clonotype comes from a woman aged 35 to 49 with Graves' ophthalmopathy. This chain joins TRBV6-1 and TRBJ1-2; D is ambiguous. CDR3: CASSEFQIGYGYTF. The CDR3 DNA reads TGTGCCAGCAGTGAATTTCAGATAGGCTATGGCTACACCTTC.